This T cell receptor beta chain was found in a study of blood T cell repertoires in COVID-19. The wider study: Samples taken during acute and convalescent COVID-19 were collected in the United States, Italy and Spain. Sample material is recorded as cDNA or gDNA derived from T cells, B-cell-depleted T cells, or PBMCs.

Under the authors' procedure: Nucleated cell counts were estimated from reference gene primer amplification. Libraries were prepared by immunoSEQ multiplex PCR; TCRdb keeps only in-frame clonotypes and omits some of them. V and J calls and clone size are as listed in that table; D and trimming were resolved from the DNA. The top ten hold roughly 6.2% of the sample, which has tens of thousands of clones, 88% seen once. Germline values: CDR1 LGHNA, CDR2 YNFKEQ. This CDR3 comprises 16 residues. Trimming removed 7 bases at V and 5 bases at J, with 23 bases between. The chain couples TRBV4-2 to TRBJ1-1, with D maybe TRBD1 (5 bases). Sequenced sample: peripheral blood. This clonotype was obtained from a man aged 50 or older with active COVID-19. The CDR3, as DNA: TGTGCCAGCACCTCAAGAGTAGGACAACCTGATACTGAAGCTTTCTTT. Translation gives CASTSRVGQPDTEAFF.